The rows below give T cell receptor beta chains drawn from one sample of a study of neurological immune-mediated disorders. TCRdb analysed the 5' RACE reads with MiXCR anew, one entry per CDR3 protein. The data show tens of thousands of distinct CDR3 sequences, with about 13% seen just once and around 5% held by the top ten. Input material: CD4+ T cells from blood. Every receptor here comes from a female donor with HTLV-1-associated myelopathy (HAM/TSP). Each CDR3 is given with its conserved first and last residue. D genes are given only for firm matches. Where a row states a size, it is once, few, many or the class of an expanded clone; other rows omit it.

>TRBV20-1|TRBJ2-7|-|TRBD2
TGCAGTGCTAGAGGCCCGACTAGCGGCAACGAGCAGTACTTC
CSARGPTSGNEQYF
>TRBV12-3/TRBV12-4|TRBJ2-7|-|-
TGTGCCAGTAGTTCCTACGAGCAGTACTTC
CASSSYEQYF
>TRBV5-1|TRBJ2-3|many|TRBD2
TGCGCCAGCAGCCCGGGACTAGCGGGAGTTGGAGATACGCAGTATTTT
CASSPGLAGVGDTQYF
>TRBV5-1|TRBJ2-1|many|TRBD2
TGCGCCAGCAGCTTGGTAGCTAGCGGGAGTGAAAATGAGCAGTTCTTC
CASSLVASGSENEQFF
>TRBV20-1|TRBJ1-1|many|-
TGCAGTGCGCAGCAGGGGATTGAAGCTTTCTTT
CSAQQGIEAFF
>TRBV7-9|TRBJ1-2|many|TRBD1
TGTGCCAGCAGCTCGACAGGGGTAGGCTATGGCTACACCTTC
CASSSTGVGYGYTF
>TRBV20-1|TRBJ2-3|many|TRBD1
TGCAGTGCGACGCGGGACAGGGTGTCAGATACGCAGTATTTT
CSATRDRVSDTQYF
>TRBV7-9|TRBJ1-1|many|-
TGTGCCAGCAGCTTTGTACAGAACACTGAAGCTTTCTTT
CASSFVQNTEAFF
>TRBV5-1|TRBJ2-1|medium-sized|-
TGCGCCAGCAGCTTGGAGCAGGGGAGCTACAATGAGCAGTTCTTC
CASSLEQGSYNEQFF
>TRBV29-1|TRBJ2-5|many|-
TGCAGCGTCCGCAAGGCGGGGGAGACCCAGTACTTC
CSVRKAGETQYF
>TRBV20-1|TRBJ2-1|many|-
TGCAGTGCAAAAGGACTAATCTATGAGCAGTTCTTC
CSAKGLIYEQFF
>TRBV9|TRBJ1-2|many|-
TGTGCCAGCAGCGTATTAGCCAACAACTATGGCTACACCTTC
CASSVLANNYGYTF
>TRBV7-2|TRBJ2-1|medium-sized|-
TGTGCCAGCAGCTTAGGCAGACCCTACAATGAGCAGTTCTTC
CASSLGRPYNEQFF
>TRBV5-1|TRBJ1-6|many|TRBD1
TGCGCCAGCTCCCCGGGACAGCCGTATAATTCACCCCTCCACTTT
CASSPGQPYNSPLHF
>TRBV5-1|TRBJ1-1|many|-
TGCGCCAGCAGCGCCAACTCGGGGGACACTGAAGCTTTCTTT
CASSANSGDTEAFF
>TRBV11-2|TRBJ1-4|many|-
TGTGCCAGCAGCTTAAATTTTTTGGTGGGGGGCGAAGAAAAACTGTTTTTT
CASSLNFLVGGEEKLFF
>TRBV2|TRBJ2-1|many|TRBD1
TGTGCCAGCTTAGGCTCCGGGACAGGGGTCTACAATGAGCAGTTCTTC
CASLGSGTGVYNEQFF
>TRBV20-1|TRBJ2-1|many|TRBD2
TGCAGTGGGGCTAGCGGGGACAATGAGCAGTTCTTC
CSGASGDNEQFF
>TRBV7-9|TRBJ1-3|medium-sized|-
TGTGCCAGCAGCCAGGGAAACACCATATATTTT
CASSQGNTIYF
>TRBV6-6|TRBJ2-7|many|TRBD2
TGTGCCAGCAGTTACCCGATAGGTAGGACTAGCGGGACCTACGAGCAGTACTTC
CASSYPIGRTSGTYEQYF
>TRBV3-1|TRBJ2-1|many|TRBD2
TGTGCCAGCAGCGCCCCCTCGGGACTAGCGGTTGACAATGAGCAGTTCTTC
CASSAPSGLAVDNEQFF
>TRBV12-3/TRBV12-4|TRBJ2-7|many|TRBD1
TGTGCCAGCAGTCGGGACAGGGGAGAGCAGTACTTC
CASSRDRGEQYF
>TRBV20-1|TRBJ1-5|many|-
TGCAGTGCTAGAGATCCAACAGGCGCAAGCAATCAGCCCCAGCATTTT
CSARDPTGASNQPQHF
>TRBV5-1|TRBJ2-6|-|-
TGCGCCAGCAGCTTGGCCACCGGAACAGCCCGCCCGACCGCCAACGTCCTGACTTTC
CASSLATGTARPTANVLTF
>TRBV7-2|TRBJ2-7|many|TRBD1
TGTGCCAGCAGCAGCCGACAGGGTTCCTACGAGCAGTACTTC
CASSSRQGSYEQYF
>TRBV28|TRBJ1-1|many|-
TGTGCCAGCAGTCCCCTTCGGGGTTTCACTGAAGCTTTCTTT
CASSPLRGFTEAFF
>TRBV7-9|TRBJ1-1|many|-
TGTGCCAGCAGCTTAGCAGGCTTGCTAGGGGGCACTGAAGCTTTCTTT
CASSLAGLLGGTEAFF
>TRBV9|TRBJ2-7|many|TRBD2
TGTGCCAGCAGCGAATCCGGGACTAGCGGCTCCTACGAGCAGTACTTC
CASSESGTSGSYEQYF
>TRBV24-1|TRBJ2-5|many|-
TGTGCCACCACGAGGAGCTACCAAGAGACCCAGTACTTC
CATTRSYQETQYF
>TRBV7-6|TRBJ2-5|many|TRBD1
TGTGCCAGCAGCTTAGCTCTGGACAGGGCCCTCCAAGAGACCCAGTACTTC
CASSLALDRALQETQYF
>TRBV30|TRBJ2-1|many|-
TGTGCCTGGAGTGCCCTCAATGAGCAGTTCTTC
CAWSALNEQFF
>TRBV6-6|TRBJ1-2|many|TRBD1
TGTGCCAGCAGTTCCCAATCCGGGACAGCTAACTATGGCTACACCTTC
CASSSQSGTANYGYTF
>TRBV3-1|TRBJ1-1|many|TRBD1
TGTGCCAGCAGCCAACCGGGACAGGACACTGAAGCTTTCTTT
CASSQPGQDTEAFF
>TRBV25-1|TRBJ1-1|many|TRBD1
TGTGCCAGCAGCGATGACAGGGGTGGGACTGAAGCTTTCTTT
CASSDDRGGTEAFF
>TRBV28|TRBJ1-2|many|TRBD1
TGTGCCAGCACCTCGGGACAGGGGGCGAATGGCTACACCTTC
CASTSGQGANGYTF
>TRBV5-5|TRBJ2-1|medium-sized|-
TGTGCCAGCAGCTCAGCTTACCTGGACTCCAGGGTCGGGCAACACAATGAGCAGTTCTTC
CASSSAYLDSRVGQHNEQFF
>TRBV6-5|TRBJ2-7|many|TRBD1
TGTGCCAGCAGGGACCGGGACAGGTTCATCTACGAGCAGTACTTC
CASRDRDRFIYEQYF
>TRBV11-2|TRBJ2-5|many|TRBD2
TGTGCCAGCAGCTTTAGCGGGGGAGGACAAGAGACCCAGTACTTC
CASSFSGGGQETQYF
>TRBV20-1|TRBJ2-3|many|-
TGCAGTGCTAGAGCAGTCAGGAGCACAGATACGCAGTATTTT
CSARAVRSTDTQYF
>TRBV29-1|TRBJ1-1|many|-
TGCAGCGTTGCAGTCCCCGGGGGGCTCACTGAAGCTTTCTTT
CSVAVPGGLTEAFF
>TRBV20-1|TRBJ1-1|medium-sized|-
TGCAGTGCTAGAGAAGACGGGGCGAACACTGAAGCTTTCTTT
CSAREDGANTEAFF
>TRBV20-1|TRBJ2-2|many|TRBD2
TGCAGTGCTCTAGCGGGGACCACCGGGGAGCTGTTTTTT
CSALAGTTGELFF
>TRBV5-1|TRBJ2-3|medium-sized|-
TGCGCCAGCAGCTTGAGCACAGATACGCAGTATTTT
CASSLSTDTQYF
>TRBV5-1|TRBJ2-5|many|TRBD2
TGCGCCAGCAGCTTGTCCGGAGCGGGAGTGGGCCGCGAGACCCAGTACTTC
CASSLSGAGVGRETQYF
>TRBV20-1|TRBJ1-3|many|-
TGCAGTGCTAGAGTAGTGCGCTCTGGAAACACCATATATTTT
CSARVVRSGNTIYF
>TRBV7-9|TRBJ1-4|many|-
TGTGCCAGCAGCTTAGCGTCGGCAGGGGATGGGACTAATGAAAAACTGTTTTTT
CASSLASAGDGTNEKLFF
>TRBV5-1|TRBJ1-1|-|TRBD1
TGCACCAGCAGCTCCGGGACAGGAGGCACTGAAGCTTTCTTT
CTSSSGTGGTEAFF
>TRBV6-2/TRBV6-3|TRBJ1-1|many|-
TGTGCCAGCAGTTACGGTAGGGACACTGAAGCTTTCTTT
CASSYGRDTEAFF
>TRBV5-4|TRBJ1-2|many|TRBD1
TGTGCCAGCAGCAAGCAGGGGGTACTCTATGGCTACACCTTC
CASSKQGVLYGYTF
>TRBV3-1|TRBJ1-5|many|-
TGTGCCAGCAGTCGTACGGGGGCAGGGCAGCCCCAGCATTTT
CASSRTGAGQPQHF
>TRBV12-3/TRBV12-4|TRBJ2-3|many|-
TGTGCCAGCAGTTTCGGCACAGATACGCAGTATTTT
CASSFGTDTQYF
>TRBV5-1|TRBJ2-3|many|-
TGCGCCAGCAGCTTGCTGGGATCTCGCACAGATACGCAGTATTTT
CASSLLGSRTDTQYF
>TRBV7-3|TRBJ2-2|many|-
TGTGCCAGCAGCTTAACCGGGACGAACACCGGGGAGCTGTTTTTT
CASSLTGTNTGELFF
>TRBV15|TRBJ2-1|medium-sized|-
TGTGCCACCAGCAGAGGAACGAGCAATGAGCAGTTCTTC
CATSRGTSNEQFF
>TRBV3-1|TRBJ2-1|many|TRBD1
TGTGCCAGCAGCCTACAGGGGGCAAATGAGCAGTTCTTC
CASSLQGANEQFF
>TRBV11-3|TRBJ1-2|many|TRBD1
TGTGCCAGCAGTTCTCAGGGGGCGCTCGGCTCCAACGCTCAAACCACCTTC
CASSSQGALGSNAQTTF
>TRBV27|TRBJ1-1|many|-
TGTGCCAGCAGTTTACAGAGGGGAACGAACACTGAAGCTTTCTTT
CASSLQRGTNTEAFF
>TRBV2|TRBJ2-3|many|-
TGTGCCAGCAGTGAGAGAATGCTAGCGATCACAGATACGCAGTATTTT
CASSERMLAITDTQYF
>TRBV12-3/TRBV12-4|TRBJ2-1|many|TRBD1
TGTGCCAGCAGTCCCTCAAAGGCAGGGGGAAAAGAGCAGTTCTTC
CASSPSKAGGKEQFF